This T cell receptor (beta chain) was recorded in a study of T cell changes during pregnancy in multiple sclerosis. The ends lost 7 bases at V and 4 bases at J; junction bases unmatched: 8. The CDR3 length is 14 residues. The germline V gene has CDR1 LGHNT and CDR2 FRNRAP. Generated by immunoSEQ multiplex PCR, the TCRdb table keeps only in-frame clones and is missing some. The sample has about 75,000 clones, 94% seen once. The specimen was CD4+ T cells from peripheral blood mononuclear cells, collected after pregnancy. This clonotype originated in a female donor with multiple sclerosis, enrolled in a pregnancy study. The rearrangement joins TRBV12-5 to TRBJ1-2, with TRBD1 matching 8 bases. The CDR3 nucleotides read TGTGCTAGTGCCTTGGGGACAGGCCCCTATGGCTACACCTTC. The encoded protein is CASALGTGPYGYTF.